The 23 T cell receptor beta chains reported below all come from one sample, sequenced in a study of tumor and adjacent non-tumor tissue in lung cancer. Three rounds of nested PCR, following a modified ARM-PCR protocol, produced the TCRbeta library. TCRdb reanalysed the multiplex PCR reads using MiXCR and keeps one entry per CDR3 protein. The sample contains 60,000 or so distinct CDR3 sequences, around 61% of which appear only once. RNA was extracted from bulk tissue without any cell sorting. This non-tumor lung sample came from over 3 cm beyond the tumor edge. Sequencing used distant non-tumor lung tissue. These receptors were obtained from an older man with non-small cell lung cancer.

A word on this clonotype: One end of the junction does not line up with germline, which may come from a read error. V usage is TRBV29-1 and J usage is TRBJ1-3, with D hard to call. This CDR3 is built from 16 residues. Germline CDR1 SQVTM, CDR2 ANQGSEA. The CDR3 here is CSIEGFTANSGNTIYF. The CDR3 nucleotides read TGCAGCATTGAAGGCTTTACTGCGAACTCTGGAAACACCATATATTTC.

V gene TRBV10-3 combines with J gene TRBJ1-2, with D possibly TRBD1 on 5 matching bases. The ends were cut back, 7 bases at V and 1 base at J, with 19 bases in the middle. This CDR3 region has 16 residues. Per germline, CDR1 ENHRY and CDR2 SYGVKD. The CDR3 coding sequence is TGTGCCATCAAAGGGGCAAGTGGGAGACGTAACTATGGCTACACCTTC. Its protein product is CAIKGASGRRNYGYTF.

In this sample, this clonotype turned up many times. This rearrangement joins TRBV20-1 to TRBJ1-3; D ambiguous. The CDR3 is 11 residues long. Trimming removed 5 bases from V and 2 bases from J, with 4 bases in between. The V gene's germline CDR1 is DFQATT and CDR2 SNEGSKA (reference sequence). The CDR3 loop is CSAAPGNTIYF. The CDR3 coding sequence is TGCAGTGCTGCCCCTGGAAACACCATATATTTT.

This clonotype was seen ten or more times. The chain joins TRBV5-1 to TRBJ2-3; 14 nucleotides align to TRBD2. CDR3 length equals 19 residues. Trimming at V came to 2 bases and at J to 1 base, leaving 9 bases not matched to a gene. Germline CDR1 reads SGHRS; CDR2 reads YFSETQ. The CDR3 nucleotides read TGCGCCAGCAGCTTCGGTCGACTAGCGGGGGGGCCGGGCACAGATACGCAGTATTTT. Encoded protein: CASSFGRLAGGPGTDTQYF.

CDR3 DNA: TGCGCCAGTAGGCGGGACAGGGTACTGATGAACACTGAAGCTTTCTTT. This encodes CASRRDRVLMNTEAFF. This chain uses TRBV10-1 with TRBJ1-1, with TRBD1 matching over 9 bases. Trimming cost V 9 bases and J 0 bases; bases outside gene matches: 11. The CDR3 has 16 residues. CDR1 is WNHNN, CDR2 SYGVQD, per germline (reference sequence).

This clonotype turned up a few times. The chain combines TRBV28 with TRBJ2-7; 9 bases fit TRBD1. Trimming took 2 bases from V and 6 from J; bases not matched to a gene: 14. The CDR3 contains 17 residues. Germline CDR1 and CDR2: MDHEN and SYDVKM. CDR3 sequence (DNA): TGTGCCAGCAGTTTAAGAGTTCGAGGACAGGGGAGAGGCGAGCAGTACTTC. Its translation: CASSLRVRGQGRGEQYF.

The J gene is TRBJ2-1, the V gene TRBV12-5; 7 bases map to TRBD2. CDR1 and CDR2 from the germline V gene are LGHNT and FRNRAP. J gave up 1 base and V 3 bases, and 9 bases lay outside the gene matches. The CDR3 contains 17 residues. CDR3 amino acids: CASGLEKNGRSYNEQFF. The CDR3 DNA follows: TGTGCTAGTGGTTTAGAGAAGAACGGGAGGTCCTACAATGAGCAGTTCTTC. Drawing the rest from reference TRBV12-5 and TRBJ2-1, the complete variable domain is DARVTQTPRHKVTEMGQEVTMRCQPILGHNTVFWYRQTMMQGLELLAYFRNRAPLDDSGMPKDRFSAEMPDATLATLKIQPSEPRDSAVYFCASGLEKNGRSYNEQFFGPGTRLTVL.

Remarks on this clonotype: A junction boundary mismatches the germline segment, possibly from a read error. V and J are TRBV11-2 and TRBJ1-3, with a tentative D call TRBD1 (5 bases). The CDR3 extends over 18 amino acids. Germline CDR1 is SGHAT and CDR2 is FQNNGV. Here the CDR3 reads CANGLQAGNALSGDTIYF. The CDR3 DNA reads TGTGCCAACGGCTTACAAGCAGGGAATGCCCTCTCTGGAGACACCATATATTTT.

This clonotype is medium-sized by share. The chain couples TRBV11-2 to TRBJ2-5, with TRBD1 identical over 7 bases. With V trimmed by 0 bases and J by 3 bases, 1 base remained unmatched. CDR1 SGHAT and CDR2 FQNNGV come from the germline V gene. The CDR3 contains 14 residues. The CDR3, as DNA: TGTGCCAGCAGCTTAGATGACAGGGAAGAGACCCAGTACTTC. It yields the protein CASSLDDREETQYF.

To note about this clonotype: The junction departs from germline at one end; a sequencing error may be responsible. V is TRBV28 and J is TRBJ2-7, with no clear D. CDR3 length equals 11 residues. Per germline, CDR1 MDHEN and CDR2 SYDVKM. CDR3 sequence (DNA): TGTGCTAGCAGTCACGCCTACGAGCAGTACTTC. It codes for CASSHAYEQYF.

The chain carries TRBV11-2 and TRBJ2-2; D is undetermined. The V end lost 1 base, the J end lost 1 base, and 4 bases lay between the germline ends. The CDR3 is 14 residues long. Per the germline V gene, CDR1 is SGHAT and CDR2 is FQNNGV. Here the CDR3 reads CASSLGGNTGELFF. In DNA form, the CDR3 reads TGTGCCAGCAGCTTAGGCGGGAACACCGGGGAGCTGTTTTTT. Combining the CDR3 with reference TRBV11-2 and TRBJ2-2 gives the whole variable domain EAGVAQSPRYKIIEKRQSVAFWCNPISGHATLYWYQQILGQGPKLLIQFQNNGVVDDSQLPKDRFSAERLKGVDSTLKIQPAKLEDSAVYLCASSLGGNTGELFFGEGSRLTVL.

There are a few counts of this clonotype. The chain couples TRBV29-1 to TRBJ2-7; 8 bases line up with TRBD1. There are 17 residues in the CDR3. V gave up 8 bases and J gave up 0 bases; unmatched junction bases: 18. Germline V gene sequence: CDR1 SQVTM, CDR2 ANQGSEA. The CDR3 loop reads CSPTPDRVALGSYEQYF. CDR3 nucleotide sequence: TGCAGCCCCACCCCGGACAGGGTGGCCCTTGGCTCCTACGAGCAGTACTTC.

In regard to this clonotype: Just one base apart from a much larger clone, this may be a read error. The chain combines TRBV12-3 or TRBV12-4 with TRBJ2-7, with D tentatively TRBD2 (7 bases). CDR3 size: 13 residues. Here the CDR3 DNA reads TGTGCCAGCAGCCGGGCAGGGGACTACGGGCAGTACTTC. Its translation: CASSRAGDYGQYF.

A word on this clonotype: A much more abundant neighbour one base away suggests this may be a read error. The chain links TRBV5-4 to TRBJ2-7, with 10 bases fitting TRBD2. Germline values: CDR1 SGHNT, CDR2 YYREEE (reference sequence). This CDR3 spans 15 amino acids. V lost 0 bases to trimming and J lost 7 bases; unmatched junction nucleotides: 7. In nucleotides, the CDR3 is TGTGCCAGCAGCTTGGGACAAGCGGGAGGGCTGGAGCAGTACTTC. Protein sequence: CASSLGQAGGLEQYF.

Regarding this clonotype: A much larger clone differs from this one at a single base, so this may be a read error. The rearrangement links TRBV1 to TRBJ2-7; whether TRBD2, the table's D call, matches the DNA was not checked. TRBV1 is noted as a pseudogene. The CDR3 has 15 residues. The CDR3 reads CTSSQVGDSPYEHYF. DNA for the CDR3: TGCACCAGCAGCCAGGTGGGGGACTCCCCTTACGAGCATTACTTC.

With respect to this clonotype: Since a much larger clone is just one base distant, this may be a read error. This chain links TRBV14 with TRBJ2-3, with 11 bases fitting TRBD2. Germline loops: CDR1 SGHDN, CDR2 FVKESK. V dropped 5 bases and J dropped 3; count of bases not matched to a gene: 7. The CDR3 extends over 16 amino acids. The CDR3 DNA reads as TGTGCCAGCAGCACAACTAGCGGGGGAAGGACAGATACGCAGTATTTT. It specifies CASSTTSGGRTDTQYF.

Of note for this clonotype: Mismatch with germline at one junction end may stem from a read error. The chain links TRBV20-1 to TRBJ2-5; 9 bases align to TRBD2. CDR1 and CDR2 (germline): DFQATT, SNEGSKA (reference sequence). The CDR3 is made up of 14 amino acids. The CDR3 is CSVRRLAGKEAQYF. The CDR3 DNA follows: TGCAGTGTTAGACGGCTAGCGGGAAAAGAGGCCCAGTACTTC.

This clonotype came up a few times. The chain links TRBV2 to TRBJ2-1; TRBD1 agrees at 7 bases. Trimming removed 8 bases from V and 6 bases from J; junction bases left unmatched: 7. The germline gives CDR1 SNHLY, CDR2 FYNNEI. There are 13 residues in the CDR3. The CDR3 spells CASRKTGPNEQFF. The CDR3 region has the DNA TGTGCCAGCCGAAAGACAGGGCCCAATGAGCAGTTCTTC. Looking up the rest from reference TRBV2 and TRBJ2-1 gives the full variable domain: EPEVTQTPSHQVTQMGQEVILRCVPISNHLYFYWYRQILGQKVEFLVSFYNNEISEKSEIFDDQFSVERPDGSNFTLKIRSTKLEDSAMYFCASRKTGPNEQFFGPGTRLTVL.

Remarks on this clonotype: A much larger clone lies a single base off, so this may be a read error. The chain carries TRBV6-1 and TRBJ1-1, with D unclear. The CDR3 runs 17 residues. The V end lost 8 bases, the J end lost 1 base, and 23 bases lay between the germline ends. Germline V gene lookup returns CDR1 MNHNS and CDR2 SASEGT. The CDR3 protein is CASGPALRGPSNTEAFF. CDR3 coding DNA: TGTGCCAGCGGGCCTGCCCTCCGAGGCCCCTCGAACACTGAAGCTTTCTTT.

This clonotype came up a few times. A read error may produce the germline difference seen at one junction end. The V gene is TRBV7-8, the J gene TRBJ2-3; maybe TRBD2 (6 bases). The CDR3 totals 16 residues. Germline V gene lookup returns CDR1 SGHVS and CDR2 FQNEAQ. CDR3 residues: CATSSRRSSSADTQYF. CDR3 sequence (DNA): TGTGCCACCAGCTCAAGACGGAGCTCTAGCGCAGATACGCAGTATTTT.

With regard to this clonotype: Relative to the germline gene, one junction end is altered; a read error may explain this. V gene TRBV11-2 combines with J gene TRBJ2-1, with a tentative D call TRBD1 (5 bases). Germline lookup yields CDR1 SGHAT and CDR2 FQNNGV. The CDR3 consists of 15 residues. This chain's CDR3 is CVSSLRAGSSGGQFF. DNA for the CDR3: TGTGTCAGCAGCCTCAGGGCCGGATCCTCTGGCGGGCAGTTCTTC.

Note on this clonotype: A much larger clone differs by one base, so this may be a read error. No conserved phenylalanine or tryptophan ends this CDR3, so it is likely a read error. The V and J genes are TRBV20-1 and TRBJ2-1; unclear D gene. Germline CDR1 and CDR2: DFQATT and SNEGSKA (reference sequence). The V gene lost 3 bases and the J gene lost 0 bases, with 15 bases spanning the gap. This CDR3 is built from 16 residues. As DNA, the CDR3 is TGCAGTGCTAGGGCCCCTTTCGAGAGCTCCTACAATGAGCAGTTCCTC. It codes for CSARAPFESSYNEQFL.

A few counts support this clonotype. The chain is built from TRBV6-1 and TRBJ2-1; D is perhaps TRBD1 (6 bases). Deletions cut 3 bases from V and 10 bases from J, with 22 bases between. The CDR3 runs 16 residues. Germline values: CDR1 MNHNS, CDR2 SASEGT. The CDR3, as DNA: TGTGCCAGCAGTGATTCACAGGGTTCGGACACCGGGGAGCAGTTCTTC. This gives the protein CASSDSQGSDTGEQFF.